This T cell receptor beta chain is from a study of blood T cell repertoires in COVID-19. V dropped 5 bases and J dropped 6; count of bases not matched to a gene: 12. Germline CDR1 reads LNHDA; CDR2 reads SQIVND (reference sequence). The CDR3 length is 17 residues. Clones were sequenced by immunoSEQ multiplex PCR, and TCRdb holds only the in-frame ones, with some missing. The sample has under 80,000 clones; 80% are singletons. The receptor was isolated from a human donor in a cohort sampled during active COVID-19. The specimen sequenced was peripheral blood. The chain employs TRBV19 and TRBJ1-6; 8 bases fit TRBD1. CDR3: CASSSRTGSQSNSPLHF. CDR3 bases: TGTGCCAGTAGTTCCCGGACAGGGTCCCAATCTAATTCACCCCTCCACTTT.